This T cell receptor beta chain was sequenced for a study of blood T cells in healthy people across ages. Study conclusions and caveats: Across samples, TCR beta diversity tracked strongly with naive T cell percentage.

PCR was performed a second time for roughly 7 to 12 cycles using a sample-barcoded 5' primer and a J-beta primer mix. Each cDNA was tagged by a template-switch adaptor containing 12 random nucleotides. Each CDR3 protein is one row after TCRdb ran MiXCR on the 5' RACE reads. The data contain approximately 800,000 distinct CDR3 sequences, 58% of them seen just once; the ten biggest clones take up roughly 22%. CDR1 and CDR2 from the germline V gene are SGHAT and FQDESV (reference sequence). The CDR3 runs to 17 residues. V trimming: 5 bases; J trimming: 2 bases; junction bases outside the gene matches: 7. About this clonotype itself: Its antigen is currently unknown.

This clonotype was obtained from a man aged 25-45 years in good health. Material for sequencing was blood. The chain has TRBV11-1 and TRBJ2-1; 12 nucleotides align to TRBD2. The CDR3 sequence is CASSLTSGRITYNEQFF. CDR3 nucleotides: TGTGCCAGCAGCCTTACTAGCGGGAGGATTACCTACAATGAGCAGTTCTTC.